This T cell receptor (beta chain) derives from a study of cytomegalovirus exposure and HLA in healthy donors. General study results and limits: A later analysis reportedly found fewer N-insertions in an Asian-associated ancestry cluster than the roughly 670-donor mean. In a later analysis, a missense DCLRE1C variant was linked to TCR beta V- and J-gene trimming.

This CDR3 is built from 14 residues. The germline V gene encodes CDR1 ENHRY and CDR2 SYGVKD. The V end lost 0 bases, the J end lost 1 base, and 6 bases lay between the germline ends. Of note for this clone: The target antigen is unknown.

Researchers ran the PCR with 60 Vbeta and 13 Jbeta primers. Sequencing used immunoSEQ multiplex PCR; TCRdb keeps in-frame clones, though not all of them. This sample has over 200,000 clones; about 80% occur once, and the top ten carry more than 0.45%. Sequenced input: PBMCs. The chain combines TRBV10-3 with TRBJ1-2; D remains unclear. The receptor was derived from a woman aged 40 to 49 in good health and CMV-seronegative. CDR3 protein: CAISESTVNYGYTF. CDR3 DNA sequence: TGTGCCATCAGTGAGTCCACTGTTAACTATGGCTACACCTTC.